This TCR beta chain was observed in a study of cytomegalovirus exposure and HLA in healthy donors. Study-level findings and limits: According to the study, around 160 TCR beta chains were cytomegalovirus-associated.

The table came from immunoSEQ multiplex PCR; TCRdb's copy has only in-frame clones and leaves some out. The table has some 130,000 clones, roughly 79% seen once; the top ten hold approximately 30%. The germline V gene has CDR1 LGHNT and CDR2 FRNRAP. This CDR3 has 15 residues. With 3 bases clipped from V and 0 bases from J, the junction kept 1 base outside the gene matches. This clone was seen a few times. Antigen specificity is unknown. This chain uses TRBV12-5 with TRBJ1-3; 8 bases match TRBD1. Specimen: PBMCs. The TCR originated in a man aged 25 to 40 in good health and CMV-seropositive. The CDR3 protein is CASGLGTGSGNTIYF. Written as DNA, the CDR3 is TGTGCTAGTGGTTTAGGGACAGGCTCTGGAAACACCATATATTTT.